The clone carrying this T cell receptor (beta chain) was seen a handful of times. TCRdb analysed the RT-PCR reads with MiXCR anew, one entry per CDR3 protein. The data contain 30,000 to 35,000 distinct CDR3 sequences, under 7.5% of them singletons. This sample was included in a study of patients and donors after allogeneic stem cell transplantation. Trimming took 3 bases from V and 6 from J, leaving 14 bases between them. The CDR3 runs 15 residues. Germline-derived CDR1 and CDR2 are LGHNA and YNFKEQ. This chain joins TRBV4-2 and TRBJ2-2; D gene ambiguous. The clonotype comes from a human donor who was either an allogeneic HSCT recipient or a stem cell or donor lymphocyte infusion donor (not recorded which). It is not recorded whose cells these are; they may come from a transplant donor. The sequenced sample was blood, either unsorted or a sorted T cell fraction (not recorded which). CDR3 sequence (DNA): TGTGCCAGCAGCCAGGGCCCTTTGTTAGCCGGGGAGCTGTTTTTT. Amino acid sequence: CASSQGPLLAGELFF.